This entry features one TCR beta chain sequence. Other DNA sequences within the sample encode an identical CDR3. The repertoire was sequenced with immunoSEQ multiplex PCR; TCRdb's copy has only in-frame clones and lacks some. This sample has fewer than 2.5 million clones, with approximately 94% found just once. This sample is part of a study of shared clonotypes between healthy human individuals. Germline lookup yields CDR1 SGHRS and CDR2 YFSETQ. This CDR3 has 14 amino acids. V was pared by 4 bases and J by 3 bases, with 3 bases of the junction left unmatched. The specimen sequenced was naive CD4+ T cells from PBMCs. Subset described: CD45RA+ positively selected. The chain employs TRBV5-1 and TRBJ2-7, with 11 nucleotides matching TRBD1. The receptor was derived from a man aged 18 to 30 in good health. Some clones in this sample may be carry-over from other donors' samples. The CDR3 bases are TGCGCCAGCAGCGAGGGACAGGGGGGCTACGAGCAGTACTTC. This translates into CASSEGQGGYEQYF.